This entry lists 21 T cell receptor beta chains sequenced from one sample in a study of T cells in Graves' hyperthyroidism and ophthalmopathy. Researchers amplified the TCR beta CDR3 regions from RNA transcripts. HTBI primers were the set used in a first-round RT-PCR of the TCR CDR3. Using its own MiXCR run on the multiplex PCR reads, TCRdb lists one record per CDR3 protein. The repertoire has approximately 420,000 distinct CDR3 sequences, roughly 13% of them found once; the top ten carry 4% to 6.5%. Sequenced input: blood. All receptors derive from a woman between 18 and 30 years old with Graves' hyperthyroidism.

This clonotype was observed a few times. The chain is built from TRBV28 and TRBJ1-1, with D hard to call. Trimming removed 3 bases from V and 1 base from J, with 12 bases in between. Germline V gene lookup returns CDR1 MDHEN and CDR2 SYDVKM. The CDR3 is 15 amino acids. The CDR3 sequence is CASSFFKARNTEAFF. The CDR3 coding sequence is TGTGCCAGCAGTTTCTTCAAGGCCCGGAACACTGAAGCTTTCTTT. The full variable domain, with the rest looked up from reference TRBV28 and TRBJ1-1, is DVKVTQSSRYLVKRTGEKVFLECVQDMDHENMFWYRQDPGLGLRLIYFSYDVKMKEKGDIPEGYSVSREKKERFSLILESASTNQTSMYLCASSFFKARNTEAFFGQGTRLTVV.

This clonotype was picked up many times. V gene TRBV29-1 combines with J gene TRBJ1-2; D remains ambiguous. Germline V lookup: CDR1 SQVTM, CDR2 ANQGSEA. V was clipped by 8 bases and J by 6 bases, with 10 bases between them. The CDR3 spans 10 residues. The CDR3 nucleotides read TGCAGCACGACCGTAAATGGCTACACCTTC. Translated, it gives CSTTVNGYTF.

In nucleotides, the CDR3 is TGTGCCAGCAGCGAACAGGGGGACTATGGCTACACCTTC. Protein sequence: CASSEQGDYGYTF. The chain employs TRBV6-1 and TRBJ1-2; 8 bases agree with TRBD1. The germline CDR1 and CDR2 sequences are MNHNS and SASEGT. This CDR3 comprises 13 residues. After removal of 6 bases from V and 3 bases from J, the junction contained 3 bases not matched to a gene.

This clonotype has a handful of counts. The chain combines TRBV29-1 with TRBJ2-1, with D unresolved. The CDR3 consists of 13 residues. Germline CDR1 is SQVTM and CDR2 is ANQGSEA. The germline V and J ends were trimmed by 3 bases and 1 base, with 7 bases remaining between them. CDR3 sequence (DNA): TGCAGCGTTGAGCGCGGATCCTACAATGAGCAGTTCTTC. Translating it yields CSVERGSYNEQFF.

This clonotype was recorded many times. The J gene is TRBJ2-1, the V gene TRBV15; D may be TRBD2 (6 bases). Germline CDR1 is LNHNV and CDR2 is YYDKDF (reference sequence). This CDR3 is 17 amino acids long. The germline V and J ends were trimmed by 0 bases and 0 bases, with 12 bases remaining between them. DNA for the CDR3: TGTGCCACCAGCAGAGATTCGGACGGGAGCTCCTACAATGAGCAGTTCTTC. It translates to CATSRDSDGSSYNEQFF.

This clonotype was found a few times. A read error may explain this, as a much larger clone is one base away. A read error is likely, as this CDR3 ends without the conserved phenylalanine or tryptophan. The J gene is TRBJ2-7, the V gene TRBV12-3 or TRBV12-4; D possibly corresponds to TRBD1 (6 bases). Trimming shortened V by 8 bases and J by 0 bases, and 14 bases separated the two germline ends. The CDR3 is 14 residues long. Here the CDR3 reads CASSWDTNSYEQYL. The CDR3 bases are TGTGCCAGCTCCTGGGACACGAACTCCTACGAGCAGTACCTC.

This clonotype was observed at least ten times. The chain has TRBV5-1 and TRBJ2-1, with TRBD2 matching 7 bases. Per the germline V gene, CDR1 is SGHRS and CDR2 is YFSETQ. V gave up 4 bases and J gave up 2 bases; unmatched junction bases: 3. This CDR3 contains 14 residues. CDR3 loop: CASSGSGAYNEQFF. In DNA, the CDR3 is TGCGCCAGCAGCGGGAGCGGGGCCTACAATGAGCAGTTCTTC.

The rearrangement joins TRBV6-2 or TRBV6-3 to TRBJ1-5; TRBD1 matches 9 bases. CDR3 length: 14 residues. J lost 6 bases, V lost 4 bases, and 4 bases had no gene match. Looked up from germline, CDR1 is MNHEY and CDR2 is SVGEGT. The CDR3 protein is CASSWDRARQPQHF. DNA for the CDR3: TGTGCCAGCAGTTGGGACAGGGCACGTCAGCCCCAGCATTTT.

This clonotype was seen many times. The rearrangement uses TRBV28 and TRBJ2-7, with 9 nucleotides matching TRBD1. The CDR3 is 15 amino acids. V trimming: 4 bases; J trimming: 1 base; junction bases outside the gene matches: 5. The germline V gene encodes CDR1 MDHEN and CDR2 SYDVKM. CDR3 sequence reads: CASSSSGQGSYEQYF. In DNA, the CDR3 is TGTGCCAGCAGTTCAAGCGGACAGGGGTCCTACGAGCAGTACTTC.

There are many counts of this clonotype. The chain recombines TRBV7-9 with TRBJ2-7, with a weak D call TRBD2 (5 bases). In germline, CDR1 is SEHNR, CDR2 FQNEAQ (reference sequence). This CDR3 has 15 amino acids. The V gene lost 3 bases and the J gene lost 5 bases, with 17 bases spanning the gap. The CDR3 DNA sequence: TGTGCCAGCAGCTTCCCAAAACTAGACTTCCACGAGCAGTACTTC. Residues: CASSFPKLDFHEQYF.

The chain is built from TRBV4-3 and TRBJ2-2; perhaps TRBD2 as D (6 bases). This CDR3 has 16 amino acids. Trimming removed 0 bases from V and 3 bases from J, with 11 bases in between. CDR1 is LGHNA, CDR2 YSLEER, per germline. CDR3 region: CASSQDRLAHTGELFF. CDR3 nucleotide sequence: TGCGCCAGCAGCCAAGATAGGCTAGCGCACACCGGGGAGCTGTTTTTT.

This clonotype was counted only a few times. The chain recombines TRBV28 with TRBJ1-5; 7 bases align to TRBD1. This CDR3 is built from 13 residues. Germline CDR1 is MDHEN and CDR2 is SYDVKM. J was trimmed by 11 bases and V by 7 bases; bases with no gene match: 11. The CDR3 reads CASMRDSRGTQHF. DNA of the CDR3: TGTGCCAGCATGAGGGACAGCCGGGGGACCCAGCATTTT.

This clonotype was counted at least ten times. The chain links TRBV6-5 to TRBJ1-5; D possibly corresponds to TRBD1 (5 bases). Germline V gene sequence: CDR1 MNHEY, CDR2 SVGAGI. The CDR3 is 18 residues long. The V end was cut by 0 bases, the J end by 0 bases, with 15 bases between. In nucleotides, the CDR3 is TGTGCCAGCAGTTACTCGAAACGGGGCTCGTATAGCAATCAGCCCCAGCATTTT. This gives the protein CASSYSKRGSYSNQPQHF.

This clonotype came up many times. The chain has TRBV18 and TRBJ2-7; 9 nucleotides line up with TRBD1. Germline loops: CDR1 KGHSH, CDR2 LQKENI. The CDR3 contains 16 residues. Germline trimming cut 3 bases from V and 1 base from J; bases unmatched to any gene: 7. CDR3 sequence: CASSPGTGHTSYEQYF. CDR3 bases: TGTGCCAGCTCACCCGGGACAGGGCATACATCCTACGAGCAGTACTTC.

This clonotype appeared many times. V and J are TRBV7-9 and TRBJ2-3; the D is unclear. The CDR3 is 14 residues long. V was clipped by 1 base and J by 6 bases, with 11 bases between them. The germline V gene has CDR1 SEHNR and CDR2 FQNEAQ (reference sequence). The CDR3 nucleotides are TGTGCCAGCAGCTTAGGGCTCTTAGGCGATACGCAGTATTTT. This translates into CASSLGLLGDTQYF.

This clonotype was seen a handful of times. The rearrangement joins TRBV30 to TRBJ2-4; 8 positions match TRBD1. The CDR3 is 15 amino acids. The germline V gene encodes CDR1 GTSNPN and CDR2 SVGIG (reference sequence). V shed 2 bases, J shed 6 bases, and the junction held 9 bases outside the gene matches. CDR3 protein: CAWSLLTGQGNIQYF. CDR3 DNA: TGTGCCTGGAGTTTACTGACCGGACAGGGAAACATTCAGTACTTC. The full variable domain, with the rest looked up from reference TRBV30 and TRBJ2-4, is SQTIHQWPATLVQPVGSPLSLECTVEGTSNPNLYWYRQAAGRGLQLLFYSVGIGQISSEVPQNLSASRPQDRQFILSSKKLLLSDSGFYLCAWSLLTGQGNIQYFGAGTRLSVL.

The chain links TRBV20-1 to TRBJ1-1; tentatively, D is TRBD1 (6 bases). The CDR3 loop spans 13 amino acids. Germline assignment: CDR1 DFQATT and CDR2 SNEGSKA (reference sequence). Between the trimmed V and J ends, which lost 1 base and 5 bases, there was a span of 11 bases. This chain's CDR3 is CSARVHRVTEAFF. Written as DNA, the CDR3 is TGCAGTGCTAGAGTTCACAGGGTGACTGAAGCTTTCTTT.

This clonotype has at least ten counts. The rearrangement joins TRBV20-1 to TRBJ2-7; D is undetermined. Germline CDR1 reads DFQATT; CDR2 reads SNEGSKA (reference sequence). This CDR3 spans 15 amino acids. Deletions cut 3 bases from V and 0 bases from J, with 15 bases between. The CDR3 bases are TGCAGTGCTAGCGTCGGGCTCTTAAGCTCCTACGAGCAGTACTTC. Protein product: CSASVGLLSSYEQYF.

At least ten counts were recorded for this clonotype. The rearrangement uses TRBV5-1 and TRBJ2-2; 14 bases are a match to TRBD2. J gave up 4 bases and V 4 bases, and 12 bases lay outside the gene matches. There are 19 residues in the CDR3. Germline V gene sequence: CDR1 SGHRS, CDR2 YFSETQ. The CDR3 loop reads CASSPLGTSGRGSTGELFF. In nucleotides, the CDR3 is TGCGCCAGCAGCCCCCTAGGGACTAGCGGGAGAGGGAGCACCGGGGAGCTGTTTTTT.

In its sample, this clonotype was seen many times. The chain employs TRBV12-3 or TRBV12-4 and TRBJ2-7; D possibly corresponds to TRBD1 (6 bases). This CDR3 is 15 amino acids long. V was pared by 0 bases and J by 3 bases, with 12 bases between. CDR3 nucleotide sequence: TGTGCCAGCAGTTTAGCTGGCCAGGGGATCTACGAGCAGTACTTC. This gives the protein CASSLAGQGIYEQYF.

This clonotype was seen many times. CDR3 sequence reads: CASSQFRVRGQPQHF. In DNA form, the CDR3 reads TGTGCCAGCAGCCAATTCAGGGTGAGGGGTCAGCCCCAGCATTTT. The chain is built from TRBV14 and TRBJ1-5, with D maybe TRBD1 (5 bases). V dropped 2 bases and J dropped 6 bases, with 14 bases sitting between them. Germline-derived CDR1 and CDR2 are SGHDN and FVKESK. The CDR3 totals 15 residues.